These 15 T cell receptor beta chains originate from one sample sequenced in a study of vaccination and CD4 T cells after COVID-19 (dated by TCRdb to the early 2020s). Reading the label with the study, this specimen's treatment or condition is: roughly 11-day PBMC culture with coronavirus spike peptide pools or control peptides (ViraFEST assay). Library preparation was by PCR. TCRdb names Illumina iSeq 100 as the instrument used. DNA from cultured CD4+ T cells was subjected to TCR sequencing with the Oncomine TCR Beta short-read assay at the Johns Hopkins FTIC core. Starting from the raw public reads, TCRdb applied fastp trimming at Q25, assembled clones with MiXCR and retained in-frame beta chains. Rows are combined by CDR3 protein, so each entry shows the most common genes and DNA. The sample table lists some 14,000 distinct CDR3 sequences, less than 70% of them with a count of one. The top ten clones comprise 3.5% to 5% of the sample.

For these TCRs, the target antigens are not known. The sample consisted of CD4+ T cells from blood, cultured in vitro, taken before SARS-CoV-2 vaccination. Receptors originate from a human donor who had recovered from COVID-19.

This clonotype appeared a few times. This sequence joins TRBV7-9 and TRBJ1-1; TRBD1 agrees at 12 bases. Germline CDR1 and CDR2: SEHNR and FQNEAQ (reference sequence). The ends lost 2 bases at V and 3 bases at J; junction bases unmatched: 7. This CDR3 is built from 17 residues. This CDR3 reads CASSLSWDRGRDTEAFF. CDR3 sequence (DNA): TGTGCCAGCAGCTTATCCTGGGACAGGGGGCGCGACACTGAAGCTTTCTTT.

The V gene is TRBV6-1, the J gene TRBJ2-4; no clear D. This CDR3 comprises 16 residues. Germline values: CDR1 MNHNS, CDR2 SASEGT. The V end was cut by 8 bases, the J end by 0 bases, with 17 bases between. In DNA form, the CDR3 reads TGTGCCAGCCGTCTGGCGGCAGGCTTAGCCAAAAACATTCAGTACTTC. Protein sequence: CASRLAAGLAKNIQYF.

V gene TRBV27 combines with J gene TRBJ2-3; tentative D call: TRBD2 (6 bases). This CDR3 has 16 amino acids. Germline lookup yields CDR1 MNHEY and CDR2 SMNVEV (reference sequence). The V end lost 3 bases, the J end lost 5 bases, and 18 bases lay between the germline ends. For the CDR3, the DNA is TGTGCCAGCAGTTTTCTGGGTCAGGAGGGACGAGATACGCAGTATTTT. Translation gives CASSFLGQEGRDTQYF.

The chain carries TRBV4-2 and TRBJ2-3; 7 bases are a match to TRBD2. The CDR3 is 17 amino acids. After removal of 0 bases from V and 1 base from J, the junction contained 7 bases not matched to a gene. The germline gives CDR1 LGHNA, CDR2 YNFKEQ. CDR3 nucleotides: TGTGCCAGCAGCCAAGAGACGGGGGAGGGCCGCACAGATACGCAGTATTTT. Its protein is CASSQETGEGRTDTQYF.

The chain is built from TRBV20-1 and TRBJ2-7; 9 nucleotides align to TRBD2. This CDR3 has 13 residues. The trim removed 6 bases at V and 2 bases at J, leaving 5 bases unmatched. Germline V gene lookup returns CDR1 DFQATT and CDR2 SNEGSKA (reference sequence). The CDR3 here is CSASLAGAYEQYF. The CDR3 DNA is TGCAGTGCGTCACTAGCGGGTGCCTACGAGCAGTACTTC.

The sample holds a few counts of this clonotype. The CDR3 protein is CASSSGGTSTDTQYF. The CDR3 DNA follows: TGTGCCAGCAGTAGCGGGGGAACTAGCACAGATACGCAGTATTTT. This sequence joins TRBV6-2 or TRBV6-3 and TRBJ2-3; TRBD2 matches 8 bases. Germline CDR1 and CDR2: MNHEY and SVGEGT. The ends lost 5 bases at V and 0 bases at J; junction bases unmatched: 4. CDR3 length: 15 residues.

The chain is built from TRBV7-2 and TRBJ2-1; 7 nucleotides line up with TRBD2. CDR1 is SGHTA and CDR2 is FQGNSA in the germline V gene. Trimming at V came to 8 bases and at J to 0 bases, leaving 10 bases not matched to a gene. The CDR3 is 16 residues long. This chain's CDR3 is CASSRSAGDSYNEQFF. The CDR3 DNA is TGTGCCAGCTCCCGGTCGGCGGGGGACTCCTACAATGAGCAGTTCTTC.

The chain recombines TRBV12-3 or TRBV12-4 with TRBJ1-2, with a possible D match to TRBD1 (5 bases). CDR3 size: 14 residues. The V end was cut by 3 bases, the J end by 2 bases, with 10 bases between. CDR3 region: CASSFRESNYGYTF. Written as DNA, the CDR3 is TGTGCCAGCAGTTTCAGGGAGTCCAACTATGGCTACACCTTC.

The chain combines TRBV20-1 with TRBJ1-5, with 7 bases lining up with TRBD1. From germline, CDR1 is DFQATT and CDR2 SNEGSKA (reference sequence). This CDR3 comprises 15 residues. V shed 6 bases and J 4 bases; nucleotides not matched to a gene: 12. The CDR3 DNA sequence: TGCAGTGCCAAGGGTGGCAGGGGGACAAATCAGCCCCAGCATTTT. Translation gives CSAKGGRGTNQPQHF.

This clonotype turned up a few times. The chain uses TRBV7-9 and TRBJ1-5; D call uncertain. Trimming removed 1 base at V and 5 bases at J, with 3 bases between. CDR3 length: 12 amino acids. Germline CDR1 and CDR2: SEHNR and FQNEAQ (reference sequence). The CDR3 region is CASSLDYQPQHF. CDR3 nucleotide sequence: TGTGCCAGCAGCTTAGACTATCAGCCCCAGCATTTT.

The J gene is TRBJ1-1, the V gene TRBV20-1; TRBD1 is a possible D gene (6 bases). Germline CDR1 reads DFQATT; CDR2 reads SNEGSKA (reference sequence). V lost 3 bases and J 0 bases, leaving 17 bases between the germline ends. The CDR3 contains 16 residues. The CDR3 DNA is TGCAGTGCTAGTCGATTAGGGGGGGGAATGAACACTGAAGCTTTCTTT. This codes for CSASRLGGGMNTEAFF.

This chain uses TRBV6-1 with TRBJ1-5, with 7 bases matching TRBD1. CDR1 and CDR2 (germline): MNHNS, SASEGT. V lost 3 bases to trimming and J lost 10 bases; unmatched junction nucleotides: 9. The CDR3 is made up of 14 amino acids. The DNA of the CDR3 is TGTGCCAGCAGTGAGGGGACAGCCTCCGAACCCCAGCATTTT. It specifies CASSEGTASEPQHF.

The DNA for the CDR3 is TGTGCCAGCAGTGAAGCTTGGGGTTTCGGGGCCAACGTCCTGACTTTC. It is translated as CASSEAWGFGANVLTF. This rearrangement joins TRBV6-1 to TRBJ2-6; no firm D call. Trimming left V 0 bases short and J 4 bases short, with 10 bases between. The germline V gene has CDR1 MNHNS and CDR2 SASEGT. This CDR3 is built from 16 residues.

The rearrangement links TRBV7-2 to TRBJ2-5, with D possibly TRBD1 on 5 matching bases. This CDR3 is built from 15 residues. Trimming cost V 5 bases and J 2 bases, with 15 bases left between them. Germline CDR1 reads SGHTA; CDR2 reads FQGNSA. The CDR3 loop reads CASSLGAGNQETQYF. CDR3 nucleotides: TGTGCCAGCAGCCTAGGGGCTGGAAATCAAGAGACCCAGTACTTC.

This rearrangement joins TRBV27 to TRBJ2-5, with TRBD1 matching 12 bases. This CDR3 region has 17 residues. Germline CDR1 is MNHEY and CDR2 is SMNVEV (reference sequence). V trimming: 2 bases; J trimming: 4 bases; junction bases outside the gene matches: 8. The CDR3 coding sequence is TGTGCCAGCAGTTTAAGGCCGGGACAGGGGGCGAGAGAGACCCAGTACTTC. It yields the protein CASSLRPGQGARETQYF.